This T cell receptor beta chain was retrieved from a study of CD8+CD57+ T cells in acquired aplastic anemia. Study-wide background: Mean DNA quantity obtained from sorted CD4+ and CD8+ cells was 3 to 3.5 ug. The study's findings and limits: Shared by patients and controls, approximately 28 CD8+ CDR3s were abundant in patients.

The study profiled TCR beta VDJ and CDR3 using genomic DNA as template. TCRdb redid the calling of the reads with MiXCR, one entry per CDR3 protein. The table lists about 180,000 distinct CDR3 sequences, less than 65% of them singletons. Those patients picked for sequencing had displayed CD8+CD57+ cell expansion on flow cytometry. Prior therapy had not been administered to any patient at the time of blood sampling. As concerns this clonotype: Its antigen is currently unknown.

Between the trimmed V and J ends, which lost 7 bases and 0 bases, there was a span of 13 bases. Germline CDR1 SGHRS, CDR2 YFSETQ. The CDR3 consists of 14 residues. Sample: sorted CD4+, CD8+, or CD8+CD57+ T cells (not recorded which) from PBMCs. The source is a human donor with aplastic anemia. This chain uses TRBV5-1 with TRBJ1-1; D may be TRBD1 (5 bases). The CDR3 protein is CASGTGGMNTEAFF. The CDR3 coding sequence is TGCGCCAGCGGCACAGGTGGGATGAACACTGAAGCTTTCTTT.